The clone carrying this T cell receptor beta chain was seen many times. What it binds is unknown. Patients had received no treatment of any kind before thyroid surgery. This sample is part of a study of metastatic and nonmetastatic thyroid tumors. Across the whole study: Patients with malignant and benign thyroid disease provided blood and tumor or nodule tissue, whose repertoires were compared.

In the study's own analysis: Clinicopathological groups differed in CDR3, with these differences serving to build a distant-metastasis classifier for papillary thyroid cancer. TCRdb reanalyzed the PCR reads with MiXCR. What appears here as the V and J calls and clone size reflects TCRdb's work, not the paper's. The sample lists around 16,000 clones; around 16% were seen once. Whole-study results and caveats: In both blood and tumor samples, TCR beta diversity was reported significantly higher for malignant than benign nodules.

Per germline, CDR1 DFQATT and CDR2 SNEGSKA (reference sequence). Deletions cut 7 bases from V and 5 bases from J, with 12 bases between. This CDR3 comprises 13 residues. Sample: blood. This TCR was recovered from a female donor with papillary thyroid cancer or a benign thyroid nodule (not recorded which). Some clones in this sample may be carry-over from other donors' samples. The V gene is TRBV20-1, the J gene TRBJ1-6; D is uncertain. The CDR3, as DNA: TGCAGTGGGAACAGAGGAGATAATTCACCCCTCCACTTT. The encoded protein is CSGNRGDNSPLHF.